A selection of T cell receptor beta chains follows, all from one sample in a study of T-cell reconstitution after alpha-beta-depleted transplantation in children. TCRdb reprocessed the PCR reads via MiXCR and lists one record per CDR3 protein. The table includes just under 550,000 distinct CDR3 sequences, about 18% detected once. The sample was PBMCs from the stem cell graft donor, taken from the stem cell graft. The receptors derive from a human donor who donated a stem cell graft to a child with acute lymphoblastic leukemia. CDR3s include the opening cysteine and the closing phenylalanine or tryptophan. D genes are given only for firm matches. Only part of the rows carry a size: once, few, many, or a class if the clone is expanded.

clone_size	d_call	v_call	j_call	cdr3_nt	cdr3_aa
few	.	TRBV5-1	TRBJ2-7	TGCGCCAGCAGCTTGGTTGGAATTTACGAGCAGTACTTC	CASSLVGIYEQYF
few	TRBD2	TRBV12-3/TRBV12-4	TRBJ2-1	TGTGCCAGCAGTCTTATGGGGGCTAGCGGGAGTCGCAATGAGCAGTTCTTC	CASSLMGASGSRNEQFF
few	TRBD2	TRBV12-3/TRBV12-4	TRBJ2-2	TGTGCCAGCAGTTTAAGGACTAGCGGGGCGGGCACCGGGGAGCTGTTTTTT	CASSLRTSGAGTGELFF
.	.	TRBV20-1	TRBJ2-7	TGCAGTGCTACGACCCGCTACGAGCAGTACTTC	CSATTRYEQYF
few	.	TRBV5-6	TRBJ1-5	TGTGCCAGCAGCTTGGCGGGGTATAGCAATCAGCCCCAGCATTTT	CASSLAGYSNQPQHF
.	.	TRBV13	TRBJ1-1	TGTGCCAGCAGCTTTTCCGGGACATCCCGGGGGGCTTTCTTT	CASSFSGTSRGAFF
few	.	TRBV11-2	TRBJ2-7	TGTGCCAGCAGCTCCTTACAGGGCCCTTTTAGAGTGCAGTACTTC	CASSSLQGPFRVQYF
.	.	TRBV12-5	TRBJ2-7	TGTGCTAGTGGTTGGGAAAGCTCCTACGAGCAGTACTTC	CASGWESSYEQYF
.	TRBD2	TRBV12-3/TRBV12-4	TRBJ2-1	TGTGCCAGCATCCCGACTAGCGGGAGGCACGCCCAGTCGTTCTTC	CASIPTSGRHAQSFF
.	TRBD2	TRBV6-4	TRBJ2-2	TGTGCCAGCAGTGATCTGGCGGGAGGGGGCACCGGGGAGCTGTTTTTT	CASSDLAGGGTGELFF
.	.	TRBV5-1	TRBJ2-1	TGCGCCAGCAGCTTGGCCTACGCGGGTCTCAACAATGAGCAGTTCTTC	CASSLAYAGLNNEQFF
.	TRBD1	TRBV29-1	TRBJ2-3	TGCAGCGTTGAGCCCTTTGACAGGGACACAGATACGCAGTATTTT	CSVEPFDRDTDTQYF
.	TRBD1	TRBV10-3	TRBJ2-7	TGTGCCATCAGTGAGTCGGGACAGGGGGACGAGCAGTACTTC	CAISESGQGDEQYF
few	TRBD1	TRBV12-3/TRBV12-4	TRBJ1-5	TGTGCCAGCAGTGGGACGGGACAGGCCTTTCTGTCCCAGCATTTT	CASSGTGQAFLSQHF
.	.	TRBV15	TRBJ2-5	TGTGCCACCAGCAGAGATAAAGTGGGAGGAGGGCAAGAGACCCAGTACTTC	CATSRDKVGGGQETQYF
.	TRBD2	TRBV10-1	TRBJ2-1	TGCGCCAGCAGTGAGGGACTAGCGAAGTCCCATGAGCAGTTCTTC	CASSEGLAKSHEQFF
few	TRBD1	TRBV29-1	TRBJ2-5	TGCAGCGTTGTTGGGACAGGGGGCTTTGAGACCCAGTACTTC	CSVVGTGGFETQYF
few	TRBD2	TRBV10-3	TRBJ2-7	TGTGCCTCCGGAGGTGCTAGCGGGACCTACGAGCAGTACTTC	CASGGASGTYEQYF
few	TRBD1	TRBV12-3/TRBV12-4	TRBJ2-6	TGTGCCACCCGGGGACAGGGGGCCAACGTCCTGACTTTC	CATRGQGANVLTF
.	.	TRBV21-1	TRBJ2-1	TGTGCCAGCAGCAAATTCCGCGGGGGTGAGCAGTTCTTC	CASSKFRGGEQFF
few	.	TRBV24-1	TRBJ2-7	TGTGCCACCAGTGACCCGGCCGACGGATCCTACGAGCAGTACTTC	CATSDPADGSYEQYF
few	.	TRBV2	TRBJ2-1	TGTGCCAGCACCCTGGTGGATTACAATGAGCAGTTCTTC	CASTLVDYNEQFF
few	.	TRBV7-8	TRBJ2-1	TGTGCCAGCAGCCCAAGGACTAGTTGGGGGCCTTCGGATGAGCAGTTCTTC	CASSPRTSWGPSDEQFF
.	TRBD1	TRBV7-3	TRBJ2-1	TGTGCCAGCAGCTTAAGACAGGGGAAAGCATACAATGAGCAGTTCTTC	CASSLRQGKAYNEQFF
.	TRBD2	TRBV3-1	TRBJ2-7	TGTGCCAGCAGCCTCACGGGACTAGCTCTCGATCACGAGCAGTACTTC	CASSLTGLALDHEQYF
.	TRBD2	TRBV7-3	TRBJ2-1	TGTGCCAGCAACCTAGCGGGACAGTCCGGTGAGCAGTTCTTC	CASNLAGQSGEQFF
.	TRBD1	TRBV24-1	TRBJ1-4	TGTGCCACCAGTGAGGGCGGACAGGGGAATGAAAAACTGTTTTTT	CATSEGGQGNEKLFF
.	TRBD1	TRBV7-6	TRBJ1-4	TGTGCCAGCAGCTCACCGTGGGACAGTCGAGAGAATGAAAAACTGTTTTTT	CASSSPWDSRENEKLFF
few	.	TRBV4-1	TRBJ1-4	TGCGCCAGCAGCCAACCATACGGGCAGTGGGCCGGTGAAAAACTGTTTTTT	CASSQPYGQWAGEKLFF
many	.	TRBV29-1	TRBJ1-1	TGCAGCGTTGAAGCGGGTGGGACTGAAGCTTTCTTT	CSVEAGGTEAFF
.	.	TRBV30	TRBJ1-1	TGTGCCTGGAGTGTCTTCGGTAACACTGAAGCTTTCTTT	CAWSVFGNTEAFF
few	.	TRBV7-2	TRBJ1-3	TGTGCCAGCAGCTTCGGACAGCTTGGAAACACCATATATTTT	CASSFGQLGNTIYF
.	.	TRBV11-2	TRBJ1-5	TGTGCCAGCAGTTTAGGGATAGGCAATCAGCCCCAGCATTTT	CASSLGIGNQPQHF
few	.	TRBV6-5	TRBJ2-1	TGTGCCAGCAGTTACTCCCCAATGGGCCCAAATGAGCAGTTCTTC	CASSYSPMGPNEQFF
few	TRBD2	TRBV10-3	TRBJ2-1	TGTGCCATCAGACTAGCGAGCACCTACAATGAGCAGTTCTTC	CAIRLASTYNEQFF
few	.	TRBV12-3/TRBV12-4	TRBJ2-5	TGTGCCAGCAGTTTAGGGGTGGATCAAGAGACCCAGTACTTC	CASSLGVDQETQYF
.	.	TRBV29-1	TRBJ1-2	TGCAGCGTTGAAGGGGGCAGTACCTATGGCTACACCTTC	CSVEGGSTYGYTF
few	.	TRBV3-1	TRBJ2-2	TGTGCCAGCAGCCAAGACCGTATGTATGACGGGGAGCTGTTTTTT	CASSQDRMYDGELFF
.	.	TRBV29-1	TRBJ2-4	TGCAGCGTCGACAGGTGGTGGAGTAGCGTGGTCAAAAACATTCAGTACTTC	CSVDRWWSSVVKNIQYF
.	.	TRBV4-1	TRBJ1-5	TGCGCCAGCAGCAGGGGGAATAGCAATCAGCCCCAGCATTTT	CASSRGNSNQPQHF
few	TRBD2	TRBV20-1	TRBJ2-1	TGCAGTGCTAGAGCGGGAGGGTACAATGAGCAGTTCTTC	CSARAGGYNEQFF
.	.	TRBV28	TRBJ2-7	TGTGCCAGCAGCCCACAAAGCTCCTACGAGCAGTACTTC	CASSPQSSYEQYF
.	.	TRBV25-1	TRBJ2-2	TGTGCCAGCAGTGGGGGCGGGGAGCTGTTTTTT	CASSGGGELFF
few	.	TRBV6-1	TRBJ2-6	TGTGCCAGCAGTGAACTGACGGGGAGCTCTGGGGCCAACGTCCTGACTTTC	CASSELTGSSGANVLTF
.	TRBD2	TRBV20-1	TRBJ2-3	TGCAGTGCCTCTCCGGGACTAGAGACAGATACGCAGTATTTT	CSASPGLETDTQYF
few	.	TRBV13	TRBJ2-2	TGTGCCAGCAGCCAACCCCCCCTTGGGGCCGGGGAGCTGTTTTTT	CASSQPPLGAGELFF
.	TRBD2	TRBV5-1	TRBJ2-2	TGCGCCAGCAGCCCAGCGGGGAGGCAGGGCGGGGAGCTGTTTTTT	CASSPAGRQGGELFF
few	TRBD2	TRBV27	TRBJ2-7	TGTGCCAGCAGTGGGTTCGGGGGGTTGAGGGGCGAGGGGTACTACGAGCAGTACTTC	CASSGFGGLRGEGYYEQYF
few	.	TRBV12-3/TRBV12-4	TRBJ2-7	TGTGCCAGCGAGGGGCCTTCCTACGAGCAGTACTTC	CASEGPSYEQYF
few	TRBD2	TRBV12-3/TRBV12-4	TRBJ2-2	TGTGCCAGCAGTTCCAGCGGGAGTGGGGCCGGGGAGCTGTTTTTT	CASSSSGSGAGELFF
.	.	TRBV5-1	TRBJ2-2	TGCGCCAGCAGTTCGGGACAAGTGACCGGGGAGCTGTTTTTT	CASSSGQVTGELFF
.	TRBD2	TRBV4-1	TRBJ2-7	TGCGCCAGCAGCCCCTGGACTAGTTTCCCACTCCCGGCCTCCTACGAGCAGTACTTC	CASSPWTSFPLPASYEQYF
few	.	TRBV5-1	TRBJ2-7	TGCGCCAGCAGCTCTGGGGGCGCCGGAACTAGCGTCGTCTACGAGCAGTACTTC	CASSSGGAGTSVVYEQYF
.	TRBD1	TRBV15	TRBJ1-1	TGTGCCACCAGCCGACACAGGGGGCGGACTGAAGCTTTCTTT	CATSRHRGRTEAFF
few	.	TRBV20-1	TRBJ2-1	TGCAGTGCTAGAGATGTTTTCGGAGGGGCCTCCTACAATGAGCAGTTCTTC	CSARDVFGGASYNEQFF
few	.	TRBV5-6	TRBJ2-7	TGTGCCAGCAGCTTGCCGGGGGCCATCACCTACGAGCAGTACTTC	CASSLPGAITYEQYF
.	.	TRBV15	TRBJ2-2	TGTGCCACCAGCAGAGAATTCGGGGACACCGGGGAGCTGTTTTTT	CATSREFGDTGELFF
few	TRBD2	TRBV5-1	TRBJ2-2	TGCGCCAGCAGCTTAGCGGATAGCGGGATTACCGACGGGGAGCTGTTTTTT	CASSLADSGITDGELFF
.	.	TRBV20-1	TRBJ2-1	TGCAGTGCTAGAGCGGTAGCGGTAAGCTCCTACAATGAGCAGTTCTTC	CSARAVAVSSYNEQFF
few	TRBD2	TRBV10-3	TRBJ2-5	TGTGCCATCCGAGGACTAGCGGGGACCCAGTACTTC	CAIRGLAGTQYF